The 22 T cell receptor beta chains in this list originate from one sample, sequenced in a study of identical twins (dated by TCRdb to the mid-2010s). The library came from 5' RACE. TCRdb shows the sequencer as Illumina HiSeq 2000. TCRdb trimmed public reads at Q25 via fastp, called clones via MiXCR and kept in-frame beta chains. Records with the same CDR3 protein are collapsed into one entry carrying the most frequent genes and DNA. In all, the sample holds 500,000 to 650,000 distinct CDR3 sequences, and approximately 20% of those were seen once. The ten largest clones represent 0.48% of the sample. These data were also reused for a study on yellow fever vaccine responses in identical twins.

The source material was CD4+ T cells sorted from blood. Source of these receptors: a young woman in good health.

The chain is built from TRBV18 and TRBJ2-7; D is possibly TRBD2 (6 bases). V was pared by 3 bases and J by 6 bases, with 18 bases between. The CDR3 runs 15 residues. Germline values: CDR1 KGHSH, CDR2 LQKENI. Here the CDR3 DNA reads TGTGCCAGCTCACCCGGCGGGGCACCGTCGTCCGAGCAGTACTTC. Its protein product is CASSPGGAPSSEQYF.

This clonotype was detected a few times. The chain is built from TRBV6-1 and TRBJ2-7, with TRBD2 identical over 7 bases. With 6 bases clipped from V and 3 bases from J, the junction kept 17 bases outside the gene matches. The germline V gene has CDR1 MNHNS and CDR2 SASEGT. The CDR3 spans 17 residues. Written as DNA, the CDR3 is TGTGCCAGCAGCCTATACATTCCTCGGGAGGCGTTCTACGAGCAGTACTTC. Amino acid sequence: CASSLYIPREAFYEQYF.

This clonotype was found many times. CDR3: CASRQGPTNNEQFF. DNA for the CDR3: TGTGCCAGCAGACAGGGGCCGACAAACAATGAGCAGTTCTTC. This chain links TRBV27 with TRBJ2-1; 7 bases line up with TRBD1. Germline assignment: CDR1 MNHEY and CDR2 SMNVEV (reference sequence). V trimming: 6 bases; J trimming: 5 bases; junction bases outside the gene matches: 7. This CDR3 is 14 amino acids long.

This clonotype was found a few times. The rearrangement joins TRBV15 to TRBJ1-2, with 9 bases matching TRBD1. The CDR3 has 15 residues. Per germline, CDR1 LNHNV and CDR2 YYDKDF (reference sequence). V trimming: 0 bases; J trimming: 5 bases; junction bases outside the gene matches: 4. The CDR3 DNA reads as TGTGCCACCAGCAGAGATACAGGGGGCGGATATGGCTACACCTTC. This translates into CATSRDTGGGYGYTF.

This clonotype was observed a handful of times. V gene TRBV24-1 combines with J gene TRBJ2-2; the match to TRBD1 covers 10 bases. Germline CDR1 is KGHDR and CDR2 is SFDVKD. Losses at the gene ends were 5 bases for V and 8 bases for J; bases not matched to a gene: 7. This CDR3 has 15 residues. As DNA, the CDR3 is TGTGCCACCAGTGGGGGACAGGGGATGTCGGGGGAGCTGTTTTTT. It encodes CATSGGQGMSGELFF.

This clonotype turned up a few times. This chain joins TRBV2 and TRBJ2-5; D is perhaps TRBD2 (6 bases). Germline CDR1 SNHLY, CDR2 FYNNEI. V was cut by 7 bases and J by 5 bases, with 14 bases left in between. This CDR3 has 13 amino acids. CDR3 sequence reads: CASTRGMSETQYF. CDR3 DNA sequence: TGTGCCAGCACTCGGGGGATGTCGGAGACCCAGTACTTC.

V and J are TRBV12-3 or TRBV12-4 and TRBJ1-2, with D hard to call. This CDR3 spans 13 amino acids. Trimming took 6 bases from V and 4 from J, leaving 12 bases between them. The CDR3 sequence: CASRPLFRYGYTF. The CDR3 DNA is TGTGCCAGCAGACCCCTCTTTCGCTATGGCTACACCTTC.

This clonotype occurred a few times. The rearrangement joins TRBV5-6 to TRBJ1-1; D uncertain. CDR3 length: 13 residues. Trimming stripped 1 base from V and 1 base from J, with 5 bases between. Per germline, CDR1 SGHDT and CDR2 YYEEEE. The CDR3 nucleotides are TGTGCCAGCAGCTTGCAGGCGAACACTGAAGCTTTCTTT. Its protein is CASSLQANTEAFF.

The chain joins TRBV5-1 to TRBJ2-5, with D maybe TRBD2 (5 bases). This CDR3 contains 14 residues. Trimming pared 0 bases from V and 5 bases from J, leaving 11 bases between. Germline CDR1 SGHRS, CDR2 YFSETQ. CDR3 amino acids: CASSLGTVLETQYF. DNA for the CDR3: TGCGCCAGCAGCTTGGGGACTGTTCTGGAGACCCAGTACTTC.

This clonotype came up a few times. The CDR3 nucleotides are TGCGCCAGCAGCGGCGGACTGATACACAATGAGCAGTTCTTC. Translation: CASSGGLIHNEQFF. The chain joins TRBV5-1 to TRBJ2-1; D is perhaps TRBD2 (5 bases). The CDR3 extends over 14 amino acids. Between the trimmed V and J ends, which lost 4 bases and 5 bases, there was a span of 13 bases. Looked up from germline, CDR1 is SGHRS and CDR2 is YFSETQ.

This clonotype has just one count. The chain recombines TRBV20-1 with TRBJ2-7; D may correspond to TRBD1 or TRBD2 (5 bases each). CDR1 and CDR2 from the germline V gene are DFQATT and SNEGSKA (reference sequence). V was trimmed by 0 bases and J by 9 bases, leaving 15 bases between them. This CDR3 is built from 13 residues. The CDR3 protein is CSARDRRDGGQYF. DNA of the CDR3: TGCAGTGCTAGAGATCGCCGGGATGGGGGGCAGTACTTC.

The J gene is TRBJ2-7, the V gene TRBV5-1; TRBD2 matches at 11 bases. The CDR3 runs to 16 residues. Germline V CDR1 and CDR2: SGHRS, YFSETQ. J gave up 6 bases and V 3 bases, and 11 bases lay outside the gene matches. CDR3 sequence reads: CASSWGTSGIIGEQYF. For the CDR3, the DNA is TGCGCCAGCAGCTGGGGGACTAGCGGCATCATCGGCGAGCAGTACTTC.

The chain combines TRBV19 with TRBJ2-1; 14 bases are a match to TRBD2. Trimming took 7 bases from V and 9 from J; bases not matched to a gene: 8. Germline V CDR1 and CDR2: LNHDA, SQIVND (reference sequence). This CDR3 is built from 15 residues. Here the CDR3 DNA reads TGTGCCAGTACCACCGGGACTAGCGGGAGACGTGAGCAGTTCTTC. It yields the protein CASTTGTSGRREQFF.

V usage is TRBV6-1 and J usage is TRBJ1-6; D remains ambiguous. The CDR3 extends over 13 amino acids. Germline assignment: CDR1 MNHNS and CDR2 SASEGT. The germline V and J ends were trimmed by 6 bases and 13 bases, with 16 bases remaining between them. DNA of the CDR3: TGTGCCAGCAGCGCGGACCAGAGGACTCCCCTCCACTTT. Protein product: CASSADQRTPLHF.

This clonotype was seen a few times. The J gene is TRBJ2-7, the V gene TRBV15; 8 bases are a match to TRBD1. The germline CDR1 and CDR2 sequences are LNHNV and YYDKDF (reference sequence). The CDR3 has 14 amino acids. With 1 base clipped from V and 3 bases from J, the junction kept 2 bases outside the gene matches. This chain's CDR3 is CATSRGGQGYEQYF. The DNA for the CDR3 is TGTGCCACCAGCAGAGGAGGACAGGGCTACGAGCAGTACTTC.

V is TRBV28 and J is TRBJ2-1; the match to TRBD2 covers 11 bases. V trimming: 3 bases; J trimming: 8 bases; junction bases outside the gene matches: 9. Per the germline V gene, CDR1 is MDHEN and CDR2 is SYDVKM. The CDR3 is 16 amino acids. CDR3 sequence reads: CASSFPLAGGRDEQFF. CDR3 nucleotides: TGTGCCAGCAGTTTCCCTCTAGCGGGGGGTAGGGATGAGCAGTTCTTC.

This clonotype occurred a few times. The gene calls are TRBV23-1 and TRBJ2-2, with a weak D call TRBD2 (6 bases). TRBV23-1 is an ORF, with its function uncertain. The CDR3 is made up of 16 amino acids. The V end was cut by 0 bases, the J end by 6 bases, with 14 bases between. This CDR3 reads CASSQSLEGEAGELFF. DNA of the CDR3: TGCGCCAGCAGTCAATCGTTGGAGGGAGAGGCCGGGGAGCTGTTTTTT.

This clonotype was counted only a few times. The chain combines TRBV10-3 with TRBJ2-5, with D perhaps TRBD1 (5 bases). CDR3 length: 15 amino acids. Germline values: CDR1 ENHRY, CDR2 SYGVKD. V lost 0 bases and J lost 7, with 15 bases in between. CDR3 nucleotide sequence: TGTGCCATCAGTGAGTCGTTGGGGCAGGGTGTGACCCAGTACTTC. It encodes CAISESLGQGVTQYF.

The J gene is TRBJ2-3, the V gene TRBV7-2; weak D call: TRBD2 (6 bases). V gave up 5 bases and J gave up 2 bases, with 14 bases separating them. Per germline, CDR1 SGHTA and CDR2 FQGNSA. The CDR3 is 15 residues long. CDR3 sequence (DNA): TGTGCCAGCAGCAATTTCGGACTAAACACAGATACGCAGTATTTT. Its protein product is CASSNFGLNTDTQYF.

The gene calls are TRBV5-1 and TRBJ2-1; D possibly corresponds to TRBD2 (6 bases). Germline loops: CDR1 SGHRS, CDR2 YFSETQ. Deletions cut 7 bases from V and 3 bases from J, with 14 bases between. This CDR3 is 14 amino acids long. The CDR3 nucleotides are TGCGCCAGCGGAAAGGTCGGGGGCTACAATGAGCAGTTCTTC. Translated: CASGKVGGYNEQFF.

In its sample, this clonotype was seen many times. The rearrangement joins TRBV3-1 to TRBJ2-2, with unresolved D. Germline V gene data show CDR1 as LGHDT and CDR2 as YNNKEL (reference sequence). Trimming shortened V by 8 bases and J by 6 bases, and 7 bases separated the two germline ends. The CDR3 extends over 11 amino acids. CDR3 sequence: CASSSSGELFF. CDR3 in DNA: TGTGCCAGCTCGTCTTCCGGGGAGCTGTTTTTT.

The J gene is TRBJ2-7, the V gene TRBV27; the D gene could be TRBD1 or TRBD2 (6 bases each). The CDR3 runs to 16 residues. Germline CDR1 reads MNHEY; CDR2 reads SMNVEV (reference sequence). Deletions cut 5 bases from V and 4 bases from J, with 21 bases between. CDR3 region: CASSPRPTRGRYEQYF. The CDR3 DNA sequence: TGTGCCAGCAGTCCCCGACCGACAAGGGGGAGGTACGAGCAGTACTTC.